The 20 T cell receptor beta chains listed next were all sequenced from one sample in a study of T cells in Graves' hyperthyroidism and ophthalmopathy. The TCR beta CDR3 regions underwent amplification using RNA transcripts as the source. A first-round RT-PCR of the TCR CDR3 used the HTBI primer set. TCRdb independently ran MiXCR on the multiplex PCR reads; one entry per CDR3 protein. The sample includes around 600,000 distinct CDR3 sequences, 15% to 19% of them seen just once. Material for sequencing was blood. The receptors come from a young woman with Graves' hyperthyroidism.

In its sample, this clonotype was seen many times. The chain joins TRBV3-1 to TRBJ1-6; D not resolved. Germline values: CDR1 LGHDT, CDR2 YNNKEL (reference sequence). Trimming pared 5 bases from V and 7 bases from J, leaving 18 bases between. The CDR3 extends over 16 amino acids. In DNA form, the CDR3 reads TGTGCCAGCAGCTACCCAGCCCCGTCGGGGAATTCACCCCTCCACTTT. It codes for CASSYPAPSGNSPLHF.

This clonotype was seen repeatedly, ten times or more. The chain couples TRBV7-2 to TRBJ2-4; TRBD1 is a possible D gene (6 bases). The CDR3 runs 15 residues. Germline V gives CDR1 SGHTA, CDR2 FQGNSA. Trimming cost V 2 bases and J 5 bases, with 13 bases left between them. The CDR3 DNA follows: TGTGCCAGCAGCTTATCCCGGGACAAAGAAAACATTCAGTACTTC. Translating it yields CASSLSRDKENIQYF.

In this sample, this clonotype turned up many times. The V and J genes are TRBV7-8 and TRBJ2-7, with D possibly TRBD1 on 6 matching bases. This CDR3 is built from 15 residues. V was trimmed by 4 bases and J by 3 bases, leaving 16 bases between them. Germline V gene lookup returns CDR1 SGHVS and CDR2 FQNEAQ. CDR3 amino acids: CASSYNRVEGYEQYF. As DNA, the CDR3 is TGTGCCAGCAGCTATAACAGGGTTGAGGGCTACGAGCAGTACTTC.

This clonotype was observed at least ten times. This chain joins TRBV19 and TRBJ2-7; D uncertain. Trimming stripped 6 bases from V and 5 bases from J, with 11 bases between. The CDR3 extends over 12 amino acids. Germline CDR1 and CDR2: LNHDA and SQIVND (reference sequence). CDR3 sequence (DNA): TGTGCCAGTAGGAATCGGGTGGACGAGCAGTACTTC. Residues: CASRNRVDEQYF.

This clonotype was counted many times. This chain uses TRBV27 with TRBJ2-3; D gene ambiguous. Trimming left V 5 bases short and J 6 bases short, with 15 bases between. This CDR3 spans 14 amino acids. From germline, CDR1 is MNHEY and CDR2 SMNVEV (reference sequence). In nucleotides, the CDR3 is TGTGCCAGCAGTCCCGCCGACCTGCCGGATACGCAGTATTTT. Amino acids: CASSPADLPDTQYF.

This clonotype was picked up many times. This chain links TRBV3-1 with TRBJ2-2; D not resolved. From germline, CDR1 is LGHDT and CDR2 YNNKEL (reference sequence). V was pared by 4 bases and J by 1 base, with 7 bases between. This CDR3 spans 14 amino acids. The CDR3 region is CASSPRLNTGELFF. CDR3 nucleotides: TGTGCCAGCAGCCCCCGCCTGAACACCGGGGAGCTGTTTTTT. Full variable domain (remainder filled in from reference TRBV3-1 and TRBJ2-2): DTAVSQTPKYLVTQMGNDKSIKCEQNLGHDTMYWYKQDSKKFLKIMFSYNNKELIINETVPNRFSPKSPDKAHLNLHINSLELGDSAVYFCASSPRLNTGELFFGEGSRLTVL.

This clonotype was recorded many times. The rearrangement joins TRBV19 to TRBJ2-1; 10 bases match TRBD2. Germline V gene data show CDR1 as LNHDA and CDR2 as SQIVND (reference sequence). The CDR3 totals 16 residues. Trimming at V came to 1 base and at J to 1 base, leaving 1 base not matched to a gene. The chain's CDR3 is CASSIGLAGSYNEQFF. CDR3 DNA: TGTGCCAGTAGTATAGGACTAGCGGGTTCCTACAATGAGCAGTTCTTC.

In this sample, this clonotype turned up a few times. V usage is TRBV9 and J usage is TRBJ2-7; 9 bases are shared with TRBD1. Germline V gene data show CDR1 as SGDLS and CDR2 as YYNGEE. Trimming took 4 bases from V and 1 from J; bases not matched to a gene: 9. The CDR3 has 16 amino acids. As DNA, the CDR3 is TGTGCCAGCAGCTCAACCGACAGGGGGTCTTCCTACGAGCAGTACTTC. It yields the protein CASSSTDRGSSYEQYF.

The rearrangement links TRBV9 to TRBJ2-7, with TRBD2 matching over 7 bases. Germline V CDR1 and CDR2: SGDLS, YYNGEE. The CDR3 is made up of 15 amino acids. Germline trimming cut 0 bases from V and 1 base from J; bases unmatched to any gene: 4. CDR3 residues: CASSVAPSGSYEQYF. Written as DNA, the CDR3 is TGTGCCAGCAGCGTAGCTCCTAGCGGTTCCTACGAGCAGTACTTC.

CDR3 DNA: TGTGCCAGCAGGGACAGGGGGCGCACAGATACGCAGTATTTT. It codes for CASRDRGRTDTQYF. V gene TRBV6-2 or TRBV6-3 combines with J gene TRBJ2-3; 11 nucleotides align to TRBD1. The CDR3 is 14 residues long. Germline CDR1 MNHEY, CDR2 SVGEGT. V lost 6 bases to trimming and J lost 1 base; unmatched junction nucleotides: 0.

This clonotype was recorded a few times. The chain links TRBV6-1 to TRBJ1-6; D is uncertain. Germline values: CDR1 MNHNS, CDR2 SASEGT. The ends were cut back, 3 bases at V and 8 bases at J, with 11 bases in the middle. CDR3 length equals 14 residues. The CDR3 protein is CASSDGGSDSPLHF. The CDR3, as DNA: TGTGCCAGCAGTGACGGTGGGTCGGATTCACCCCTCCACTTT.

There are many counts of this clonotype. This rearrangement joins TRBV3-1 to TRBJ2-3, with TRBD2 matching over 7 bases. Germline V gives CDR1 LGHDT, CDR2 YNNKEL (reference sequence). CDR3 length equals 16 residues. V lost 3 bases to trimming and J lost 2 bases; unmatched junction nucleotides: 8. The DNA for the CDR3 is TGTGCCAGCAGCCACCTCGGGAGGCCCCACACAGATACGCAGTATTTT. This translates into CASSHLGRPHTDTQYF.

This clonotype was picked up a small number of times. The CDR3 spells CASSVEGLAGGEQYF. DNA of the CDR3: TGTGCCAGCAGCGTAGAGGGTCTAGCGGGAGGCGAGCAGTACTTC. The V and J genes are TRBV9 and TRBJ2-7, with 11 bases aligning to TRBD2. The CDR3 is made up of 15 amino acids. Germline CDR1 reads SGDLS; CDR2 reads YYNGEE. V lost 0 bases and J lost 6; bases outside the gene matches: 5. Complete variable domain (other parts from reference TRBV9 and TRBJ2-7): DSGVTQTPKHLITATGQRVTLRCSPRSGDLSVYWYQQSLDQGLQFLIQYYNGEERAKGNILERFSAQQFPDLHSELNLSSLELGDSALYFCASSVEGLAGGEQYFGPGTRLTVT.

This clonotype showed up many times. The chain has TRBV5-1 and TRBJ2-1; 12 nucleotides agree with TRBD2. The CDR3 runs to 17 residues. Germline values: CDR1 SGHRS, CDR2 YFSETQ. V shed 1 base and J 2 bases; nucleotides not matched to a gene: 4. The DNA of the CDR3 is TGCGCCAGCAGCTTGAAGGGGACTAGCGGGCCCTACAATGAGCAGTTCTTC. Encoded protein: CASSLKGTSGPYNEQFF.

This clonotype was seen a few times. The chain is built from TRBV4-1 and TRBJ2-1; D is undetermined. This CDR3 has 16 residues. The V gene lost 0 bases and the J gene lost 5 bases, with 14 bases spanning the gap. Germline CDR1 MGHRA, CDR2 YSYEKL. The CDR3 bases are TGCGCCAGCAGCCAAGAAATTCTATCAGAGAACAATGAGCAGTTCTTC. This encodes CASSQEILSENNEQFF.

The chain couples TRBV6-1 to TRBJ2-1; 12 nucleotides align to TRBD2. This CDR3 spans 17 amino acids. CDR1 is MNHNS and CDR2 is SASEGT in the germline V gene. V lost 7 bases, J lost 10 bases, and 17 bases stayed unmatched. This CDR3 reads CASTQLLWTSGAREQFF. The CDR3 nucleotides read TGTGCCAGCACTCAATTGCTATGGACTAGCGGGGCAAGGGAGCAGTTCTTC.

The chain carries TRBV2 and TRBJ2-5; TRBD2 aligns across 9 bases. CDR1 is SNHLY, CDR2 FYNNEI, per germline. There are 14 residues in the CDR3. Trimming took 7 bases from V and 5 from J; bases not matched to a gene: 8. The CDR3 is CASKESSGTETQYF. The CDR3 coding sequence is TGTGCCAGCAAGGAGTCTAGCGGGACGGAGACCCAGTACTTC.

Worth noting for this clonotype: Germline and junction disagree at one end, which may indicate a read error. The J gene is TRBJ1-1, the V gene TRBV7-2, with TRBD1 as a possible D gene (5 bases). From germline, CDR1 is SGHTA and CDR2 FQGNSA. The CDR3 spans 12 residues. The CDR3 DNA is TGCGCCAGCAGCCAACACGGGGCGGAAGCTTTCTTT. It is translated as CASSQHGAEAFF. The variable domain in full, with the rest retrieved from reference TRBV7-2 and TRBJ1-1, is GAGVSQSPSNKVTEKGKDVELRCDPISGHTALYWYRQSLGQGLEFLIYFQGNSAPDKSGLPSDRFSAERTGGSVSTLTIQRTQQEDSAVYLCASSQHGAEAFFGQGTRLTVV.

This clonotype was seen ten or more times. V gene TRBV3-1 combines with J gene TRBJ2-7; 9 bases match TRBD2. The CDR3 contains 15 residues. Looked up from germline, CDR1 is LGHDT and CDR2 is YNNKEL (reference sequence). V shed 4 bases, J shed 1 base, and the junction held 5 bases outside the gene matches. As DNA, the CDR3 is TGTGCCAGCAGCCGCAGACTAGCGGTATCCTACGAGCAGTACTTC. Translated: CASSRRLAVSYEQYF.

This clonotype was observed many times. This chain joins TRBV7-9 and TRBJ2-7, with 7 bases fitting TRBD2. V shed 4 bases and J 3 bases; nucleotides not matched to a gene: 9. The germline CDR1 and CDR2 sequences are SEHNR and FQNEAQ (reference sequence). The CDR3 runs 15 residues. The CDR3 nucleotides are TGTGCCAGCAGCTGGGACTGGCAGCGGGGCTACGAGCAGTACTTC. This encodes CASSWDWQRGYEQYF.